The rows below give T cell receptor beta chains drawn from one sample of a study of cytomegalovirus exposure and HLA in healthy donors. Only in-frame clones appear in the TCRdb table, and some are missing; sequencing was by immunoSEQ multiplex PCR. The top ten clones hold about a tenth of a sample with some 170,000 clones, roughly 86% of them seen once. What was sequenced was PBMCs. These receptors all come from a woman in her late teens or twenties in good health and CMV-seropositive. Both conserved end residues are part of each CDR3. The D gene is left open where the match is weak. Only some rows state a clone size, as once, few, many or a class for expanded clones.

>TRBV7-9|-|TRBJ2-1|TRBD1
CASSPAPGRPGDSEQFF
TGTGCCAGCAGCCCCGCCCCCGGACGCCCCGGGGACAGTGAGCAGTTCTTC
>TRBV10-3|-|TRBJ2-1|-
CAISQGSSYNEQFF
TGTGCCATCAGTCAGGGGAGCTCCTACAATGAGCAGTTCTTC
>TRBV7-8|-|TRBJ2-7|TRBD1
CASSPIQGALYEQYF
TGTGCCAGCAGTCCCATCCAGGGGGCCCTCTACGAGCAGTACTTC
>TRBV30|-|TRBJ2-2|TRBD2
CAWKGTSGRTGELFF
TGTGCCTGGAAAGGGACTAGCGGGAGAACCGGGGAGCTGTTTTTT
>TRBV7-2|-|TRBJ1-4|TRBD1
CASSTWTGGQEKLFF
TGTGCCAGCAGCACCTGGACAGGGGGTCAAGAAAAACTGTTTTTT
>TRBV27|-|TRBJ1-2|-
CASREIDRLYGYTF
TGTGCCAGCAGGGAAATAGACAGGCTCTATGGCTACACCTTC
>TRBV5-1|-|TRBJ1-1|-
CASSLRGLDTEAFF
TGCGCCAGCAGCTTGCGGGGATTGGACACTGAAGCTTTCTTT
>TRBV11-3|-|TRBJ2-5|TRBD2
CASSQKTSGSETQYF
TGTGCCAGCAGCCAAAAGACTAGCGGGAGTGAGACCCAGTACTTC
>TRBV5-6|-|TRBJ1-1|TRBD1
CASSSGGWNTEAFF
TGTGCCAGCAGCTCAGGGGGCTGGAACACTGAAGCTTTCTTT
>TRBV15|-|TRBJ1-2|TRBD1
CATSRATGRGYTF
TGTGCCACCAGCAGAGCGACAGGGAGGGGCTACACCTTC
>TRBV5-4|once|TRBJ2-7|TRBD1
CASSLLLGTGDHEQYF
TGTGCCAGCAGCCTTCTTCTCGGGACAGGGGACCACGAGCAGTACTTC
>TRBV9|-|TRBJ2-3|-
CASSAGTRAWDTQYF
TGTGCCAGCAGCGCCGGTACTAGGGCTTGGGATACGCAGTATTTT
>TRBV5-8|-|TRBJ2-3|-
CASTLRTDTQYF
TGTGCCAGCACGCTGAGGACAGATACGCAGTATTTT
>TRBV27|-|TRBJ2-5|-
CASSPTYQETQYF
TGTGCCAGCAGTCCTACGTACCAAGAGACCCAGTACTTC
>TRBV5-5|few|TRBJ2-1|TRBD1
CASSLGGQGFDEQFF
TGTGCCAGCAGCTTGGGGGGACAGGGTTTCGATGAGCAGTTCTTC
>TRBV25-1|-|TRBJ2-3|TRBD2
CASSGTGLADRVVTQYF
TGTGCCAGCAGCGGAACTGGACTAGCCGACCGGGTAGTTACGCAGTATTTT
>TRBV7-2|-|TRBJ1-5|-
CASSLETDQPQHF
TGTGCCAGCAGCTTGGAGACCGATCAGCCCCAGCATTTT
>TRBV6-5|-|TRBJ1-2|-
CASSYSTGGPNYGYTF
TGTGCCAGCAGTTACTCGACGGGTGGCCCTAACTATGGCTACACCTTC
>TRBV6-1|-|TRBJ2-1|TRBD2
CASSGGLAGDKNEQFF
TGTGCCAGCAGTGGGGGACTAGCGGGAGATAAAAATGAGCAGTTCTTC
>TRBV7-2|-|TRBJ1-2|-
CASSWAHYGYTF
TGTGCCAGCAGCTGGGCCCACTATGGCTACACCTTC
>TRBV10-1|few|TRBJ1-2|-
CASSVDRPLNTF
TGCGCCAGCAGTGTGGACAGACCCCTTAACACCTTC
>TRBV19|-|TRBJ2-7|-
CASSIVAHSYEQYF
TGTGCCAGTAGTATAGTAGCGCACTCCTACGAGCAGTACTTC
>TRBV12-5|-|TRBJ2-3|TRBD2
CASGPDSGSIGTQYF
TGTGCTAGTGGTCCAGACAGCGGGAGTATCGGTACGCAGTATTTT
>TRBV6-5|once|TRBJ1-1|-
CASSYSEGRTEAFF
TGTGCCAGCAGTTACTCGGAGGGTAGGACTGAAGCTTTCTTT